This is a list of T cell receptor beta chains from one sample in a study of OX40 agonist ivuxolimab in advanced cancers. Sequencing used immunoSEQ multiplex PCR; TCRdb keeps in-frame clones, though not all of them. The sample comprises 30,000 to 35,000 clones, over 60% of which are singletons, and roughly 19% rests with the top ten. Sequenced here: CD4+ or CD8+ T cells sorted from blood, sampled in a trial of the OX40 agonist ivuxolimab. All receptors come from an adult with an advanced solid tumor such as melanoma, head and neck, liver or kidney cancer. The CDR3 runs from the conserved cysteine through the conserved F or W. The D gene is left open where the match is weak. Clone size is not always given. Where it is, it says once, few, many or a class for expanded clones.

J gene: TRBJ1-1; D gene: -; V gene: TRBV28; clone size: -; CDR3 DNA: TGTGCCAGCAGCATTAACATGAACACTGAAGCTTTCTTT; CDR3 protein: CASSINMNTEAFF
J gene: TRBJ2-5; D gene: -; V gene: TRBV28; clone size: -; CDR3 DNA: TGTGCCAGCAGTACGTCTAGGTCCCAAGAGACCCAGTACTTC; CDR3 protein: CASSTSRSQETQYF
J gene: TRBJ1-2; D gene: -; V gene: TRBV7-2; clone size: few; CDR3 DNA: TGTGCCAGCAGCAAAGCTATACAGGGAATGTATGGCTACACCTTC; CDR3 protein: CASSKAIQGMYGYTF
J gene: TRBJ2-1; D gene: -; V gene: TRBV7-9; clone size: -; CDR3 DNA: TGTGCCAGCAGCTTACTACCCGGGGACAATGAGCAGTTCTTC; CDR3 protein: CASSLLPGDNEQFF
J gene: TRBJ1-2; D gene: -; V gene: TRBV2; clone size: -; CDR3 DNA: TGTGCCAGCAGTGAAGCCCGGACGGCTTATGGCTACACCTTC; CDR3 protein: CASSEARTAYGYTF
J gene: TRBJ1-1; D gene: -; V gene: TRBV5-4; clone size: -; CDR3 DNA: TGTGCCAGCAGCTTGGAAGGACCGATGAACACTGAAGCTTTCTTT; CDR3 protein: CASSLEGPMNTEAFF
J gene: TRBJ2-1; D gene: -; V gene: TRBV6-6; clone size: -; CDR3 DNA: TGTGCCAGCAGTTACGGCAGGGTTTACAATGAGCAGTTCTTC; CDR3 protein: CASSYGRVYNEQFF
J gene: TRBJ2-3; D gene: -; V gene: TRBV14; clone size: -; CDR3 DNA: TGTGCCAGCAGCGCCAGGGGTAGCACAGATACGCAGTATTTT; CDR3 protein: CASSARGSTDTQYF
J gene: TRBJ2-3; D gene: TRBD2; V gene: TRBV4-2; clone size: -; CDR3 DNA: TGTGCCAGCAGCCAGCAACTAGCGGGGGGGGCAGATACGCAGTATTTT; CDR3 protein: CASSQQLAGGADTQYF
J gene: TRBJ1-2; D gene: -; V gene: TRBV2; clone size: -; CDR3 DNA: TGTGCCAGCAGTGAGGAGTATGGCTACACCTTC; CDR3 protein: CASSEEYGYTF
J gene: TRBJ2-7; D gene: TRBD1; V gene: TRBV2; clone size: once; CDR3 DNA: TGTGCCAGCAGGAGGGACAGCTCCTACGAGCAGTACTTC; CDR3 protein: CASRRDSSYEQYF
J gene: TRBJ1-1; D gene: TRBD1; V gene: TRBV5-8; clone size: -; CDR3 DNA: TGTGCCAGCAGCGGAGGGACAGCTTCATCAAACGTGAACACTGAAGCTTTCTTT; CDR3 protein: CASSGGTASSNVNTEAFF
J gene: TRBJ1-2; D gene: -; V gene: TRBV9; clone size: -; CDR3 DNA: TGTGCCAGCAGACAGGAACATAACTATGGCTACACCTTC; CDR3 protein: CASRQEHNYGYTF